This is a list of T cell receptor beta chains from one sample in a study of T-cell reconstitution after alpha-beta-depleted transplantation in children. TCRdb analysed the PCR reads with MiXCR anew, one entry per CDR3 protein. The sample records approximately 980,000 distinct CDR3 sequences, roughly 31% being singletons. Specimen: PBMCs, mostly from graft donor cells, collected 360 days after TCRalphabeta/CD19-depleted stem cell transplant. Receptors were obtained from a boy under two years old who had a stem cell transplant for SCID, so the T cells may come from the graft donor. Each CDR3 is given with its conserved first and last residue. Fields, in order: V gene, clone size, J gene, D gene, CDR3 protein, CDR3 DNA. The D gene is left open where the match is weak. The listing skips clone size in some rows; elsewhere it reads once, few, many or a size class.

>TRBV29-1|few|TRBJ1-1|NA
CSVALFFEGTEAFF
TGCAGCGTTGCACTGTTCTTTGAGGGCACTGAAGCTTTCTTT
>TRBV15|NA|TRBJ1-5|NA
CATSRDGSGYQPQHF
TGTGCCACCAGCAGAGATGGGTCAGGGTATCAGCCCCAGCATTTT
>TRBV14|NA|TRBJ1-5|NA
CASSQDSRREEQPQHF
TGTGCCAGCAGCCAAGATTCACGCAGGGAGGAGCAGCCCCAGCATTTT
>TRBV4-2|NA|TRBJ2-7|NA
CASSHPSGRDEQYF
TGTGCCAGCAGCCACCCTTCGGGTCGGGACGAGCAGTACTTC
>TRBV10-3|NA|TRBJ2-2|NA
CAISVGRGVLNTGELFF
TGTGCCATCAGTGTCGGCAGGGGGGTCCTTAACACCGGGGAGCTGTTTTTT
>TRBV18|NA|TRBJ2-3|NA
CASSPPRGRFTDTQYF
TGTGCCAGCTCACCACCGCGGGGGCGGTTTACAGATACGCAGTATTTT
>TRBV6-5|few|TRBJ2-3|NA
CASSYGPQGLLSTDTQYF
TGTGCCAGCAGTTACGGACCGCAGGGGTTACTTAGCACAGATACGCAGTATTTT
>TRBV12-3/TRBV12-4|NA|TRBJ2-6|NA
CASSPQISGANVLTF
TGTGCCAGCTCACCACAAATCTCTGGGGCCAACGTCCTGACTTTC
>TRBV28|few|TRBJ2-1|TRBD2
CASSLSPRAGGSYNEQFF
TGTGCCAGCAGTTTATCCCCTAGAGCGGGGGGGTCTTACAATGAGCAGTTCTTC
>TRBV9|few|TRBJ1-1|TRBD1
CASSPRQGENTEAFF
TGTGCCAGCAGCCCGAGACAGGGGGAGAACACTGAAGCTTTCTTT
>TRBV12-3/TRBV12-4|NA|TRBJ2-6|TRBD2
CASSFGGVSGANVLTF
TGTGCCAGCAGTTTTGGGGGGGTCTCTGGGGCCAACGTCCTGACTTTC
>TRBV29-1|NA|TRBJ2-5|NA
CSVGGQTYQETQYF
TGCAGCGTCGGGGGACAGACGTACCAAGAGACCCAGTACTTC
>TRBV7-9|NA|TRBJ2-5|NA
CASTRRGVQETQYF
TGTGCCAGCACCCGCAGGGGCGTTCAAGAGACCCAGTACTTC